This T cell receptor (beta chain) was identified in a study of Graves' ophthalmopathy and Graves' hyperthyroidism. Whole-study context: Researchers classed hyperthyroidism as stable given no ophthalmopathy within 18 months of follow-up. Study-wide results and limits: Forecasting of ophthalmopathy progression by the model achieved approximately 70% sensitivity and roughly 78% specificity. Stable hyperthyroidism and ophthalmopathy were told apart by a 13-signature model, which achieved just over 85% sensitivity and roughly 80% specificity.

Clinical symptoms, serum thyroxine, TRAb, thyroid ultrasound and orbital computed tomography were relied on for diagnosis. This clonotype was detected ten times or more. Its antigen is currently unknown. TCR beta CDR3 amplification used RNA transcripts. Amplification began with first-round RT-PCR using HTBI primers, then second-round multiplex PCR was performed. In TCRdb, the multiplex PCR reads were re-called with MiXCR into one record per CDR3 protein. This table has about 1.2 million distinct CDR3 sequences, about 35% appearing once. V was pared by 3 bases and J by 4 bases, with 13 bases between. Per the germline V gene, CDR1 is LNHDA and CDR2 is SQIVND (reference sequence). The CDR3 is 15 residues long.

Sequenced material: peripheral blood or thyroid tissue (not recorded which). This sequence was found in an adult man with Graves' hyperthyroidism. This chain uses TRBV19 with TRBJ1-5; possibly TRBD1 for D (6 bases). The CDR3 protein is CASSISGTLNQPQHF. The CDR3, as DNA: TGTGCCAGTAGTATTTCCGGGACACTGAATCAGCCCCAGCATTTT.